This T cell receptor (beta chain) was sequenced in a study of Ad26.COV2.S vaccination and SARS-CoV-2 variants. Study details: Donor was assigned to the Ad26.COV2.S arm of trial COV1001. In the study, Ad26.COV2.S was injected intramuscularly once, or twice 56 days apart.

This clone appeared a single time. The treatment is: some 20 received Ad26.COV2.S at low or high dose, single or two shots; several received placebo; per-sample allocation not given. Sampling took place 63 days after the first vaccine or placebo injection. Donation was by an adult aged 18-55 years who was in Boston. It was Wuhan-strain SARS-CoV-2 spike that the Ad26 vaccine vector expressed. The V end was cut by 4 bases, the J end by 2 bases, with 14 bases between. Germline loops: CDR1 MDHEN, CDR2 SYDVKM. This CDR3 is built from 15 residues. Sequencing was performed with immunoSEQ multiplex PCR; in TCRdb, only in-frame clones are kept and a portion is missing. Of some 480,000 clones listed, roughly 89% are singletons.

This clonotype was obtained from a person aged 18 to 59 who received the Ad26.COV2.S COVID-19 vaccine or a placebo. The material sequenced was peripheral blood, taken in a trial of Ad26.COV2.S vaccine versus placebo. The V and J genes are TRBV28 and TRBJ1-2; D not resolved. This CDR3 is CASSSSGIGNYGYTF. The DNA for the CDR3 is TGTGCCAGCAGTTCCTCGGGGATCGGGAACTATGGCTACACCTTC.